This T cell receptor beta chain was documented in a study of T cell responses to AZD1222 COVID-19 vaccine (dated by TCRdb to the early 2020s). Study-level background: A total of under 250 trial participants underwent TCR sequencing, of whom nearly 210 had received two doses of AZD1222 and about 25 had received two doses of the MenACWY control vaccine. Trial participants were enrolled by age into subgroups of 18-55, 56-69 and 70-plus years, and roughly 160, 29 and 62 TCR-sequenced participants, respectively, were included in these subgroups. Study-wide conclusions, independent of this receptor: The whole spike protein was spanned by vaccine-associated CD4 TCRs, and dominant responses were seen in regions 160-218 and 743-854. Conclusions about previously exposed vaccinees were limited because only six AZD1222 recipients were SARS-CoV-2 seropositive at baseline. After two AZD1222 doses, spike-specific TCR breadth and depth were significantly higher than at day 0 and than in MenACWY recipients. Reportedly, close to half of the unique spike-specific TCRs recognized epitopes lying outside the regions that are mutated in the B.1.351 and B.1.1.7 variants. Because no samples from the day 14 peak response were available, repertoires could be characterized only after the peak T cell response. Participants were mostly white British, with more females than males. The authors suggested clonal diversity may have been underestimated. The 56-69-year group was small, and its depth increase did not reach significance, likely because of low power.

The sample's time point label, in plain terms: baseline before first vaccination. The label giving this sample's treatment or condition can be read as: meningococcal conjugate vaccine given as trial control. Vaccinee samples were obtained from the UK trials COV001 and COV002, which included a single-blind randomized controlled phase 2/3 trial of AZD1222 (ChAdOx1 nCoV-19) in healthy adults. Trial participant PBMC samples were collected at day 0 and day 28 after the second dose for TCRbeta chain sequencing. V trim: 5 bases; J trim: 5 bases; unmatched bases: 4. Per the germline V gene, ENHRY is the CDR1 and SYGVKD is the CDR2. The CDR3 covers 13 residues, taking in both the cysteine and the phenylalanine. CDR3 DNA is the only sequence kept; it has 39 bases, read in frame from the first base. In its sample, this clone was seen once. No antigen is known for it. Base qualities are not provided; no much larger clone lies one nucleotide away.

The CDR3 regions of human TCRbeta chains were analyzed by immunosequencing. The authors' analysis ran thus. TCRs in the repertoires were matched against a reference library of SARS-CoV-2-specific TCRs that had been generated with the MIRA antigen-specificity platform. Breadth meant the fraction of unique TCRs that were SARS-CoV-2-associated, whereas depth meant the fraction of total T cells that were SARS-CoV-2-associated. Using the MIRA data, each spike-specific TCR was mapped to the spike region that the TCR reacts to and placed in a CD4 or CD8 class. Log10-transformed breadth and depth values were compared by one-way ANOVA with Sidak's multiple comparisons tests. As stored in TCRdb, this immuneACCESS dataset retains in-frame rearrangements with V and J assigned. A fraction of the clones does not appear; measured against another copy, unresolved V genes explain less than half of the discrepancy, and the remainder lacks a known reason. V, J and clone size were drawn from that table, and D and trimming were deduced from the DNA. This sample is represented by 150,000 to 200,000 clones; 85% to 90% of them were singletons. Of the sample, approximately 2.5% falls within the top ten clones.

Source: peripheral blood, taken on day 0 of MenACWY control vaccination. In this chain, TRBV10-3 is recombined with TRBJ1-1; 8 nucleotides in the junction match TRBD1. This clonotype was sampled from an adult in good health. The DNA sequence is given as TGTGCCATCAGTATTACAGGGGGGACTGAAGCTTTCTTT. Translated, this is CAISITGGTEAFF.